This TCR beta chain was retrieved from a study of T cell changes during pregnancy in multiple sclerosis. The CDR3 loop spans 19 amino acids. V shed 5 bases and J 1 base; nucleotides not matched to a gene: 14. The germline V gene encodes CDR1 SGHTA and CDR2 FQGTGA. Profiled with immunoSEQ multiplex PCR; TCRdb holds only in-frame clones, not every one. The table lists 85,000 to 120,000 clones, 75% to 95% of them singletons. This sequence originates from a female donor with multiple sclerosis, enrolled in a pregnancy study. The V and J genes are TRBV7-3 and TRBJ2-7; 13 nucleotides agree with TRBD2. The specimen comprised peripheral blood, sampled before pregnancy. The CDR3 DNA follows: TGTGCCAGCAGCCCCCCGGGATTGGGACTAGCGGGAACATCCTACGAGCAGTACTTC. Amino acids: CASSPPGLGLAGTSYEQYF.